This TCR beta chain was recovered during a study of blood T cells in healthy people across ages. Whole-study results and caveats: More naive CD4+ cells and higher diversity were found in long-lived than in aged donors.

A sample-barcoded 5' primer and a J-beta primer mix were used in a second PCR of roughly 6 to 11 cycles. Each cDNA molecule, via a template-switch adaptor with 12 random nucleotides, was tagged. TCRdb recomputed calls from the 5' RACE reads with MiXCR, one row per CDR3 protein. This sample has roughly 900,000 distinct CDR3 sequences; 40% to 60% occur once, and the top ten carry roughly an eighth. Details on this clonotype: The antigen is not known.

V shed 6 bases and J shed 3 bases, with 11 bases lying between them. Germline V gene data show CDR1 as SQVTM and CDR2 as ANQGSEA. The CDR3 spans 12 residues. Donation came from healthy Caucasian individuals in Russia who were aged roughly 6 to 95. The chain is built from TRBV29-1 and TRBJ2-5, with D hard to call. The material sequenced was blood. The clonotype comes from a man in his thirties or forties in good health. CDR3 sequence reads: CSVNPKKETQYF. For the CDR3, the DNA is TGCAGCGTCAACCCCAAGAAAGAGACCCAGTACTTC.